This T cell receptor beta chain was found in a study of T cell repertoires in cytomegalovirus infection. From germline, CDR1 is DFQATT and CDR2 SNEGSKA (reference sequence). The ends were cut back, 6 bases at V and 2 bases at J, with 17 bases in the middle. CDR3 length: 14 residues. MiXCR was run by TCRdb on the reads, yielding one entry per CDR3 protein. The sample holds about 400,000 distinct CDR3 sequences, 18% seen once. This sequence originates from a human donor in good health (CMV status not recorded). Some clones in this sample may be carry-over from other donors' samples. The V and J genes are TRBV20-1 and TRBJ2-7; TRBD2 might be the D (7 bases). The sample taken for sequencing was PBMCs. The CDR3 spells CSAKRGGSTYEQYF. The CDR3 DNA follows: TGCAGTGCCAAAAGGGGGGGGAGCACCTACGAGCAGTACTTC.